This T cell receptor (beta chain) is drawn from a study of blood T cell repertoires in COVID-19. Study-wide context: Sites across the United States, Italy and Spain contributed samples from acute and convalescent COVID-19. T cells, B-cell-depleted T cells, or PBMCs supplied cDNA or gDNA.

Original methodology: Quantification of nucleated cells was approximated via reference gene primer amplification. Here immunoSEQ multiplex PCR was the method, and the copy in TCRdb shows in-frame clones only, minus some. V and J calls and clone size are those listed in that table; D and trimming were worked out from the DNA. The sample lists 100,000 to 150,000 clones, over 75% occurring once. CDR3 size: 15 residues. The germline gives CDR1 SNHLY, CDR2 FYNNEI. Trimming cost V 5 bases and J 7 bases; bases outside gene matches: 12. The chain links TRBV2 to TRBJ1-1; 8 bases are a match to TRBD1. This clonotype originated in a man in his 60s with acute or convalescent COVID-19. Sequenced: peripheral blood. The CDR3 nucleotides read TGTGCCAGCAGTACCGGGCAGGGGGCGTGGGGTGAAGCTTTCTTT. This codes for CASSTGQGAWGEAFF.